This T cell receptor beta chain emerged from a study of blood T cells in healthy people across ages. Findings and caveats of the study: Older age coincided with a roughly linear decline in TCR beta diversity per million T cells. Long-lived donors carried more naive CD4+ cells and greater diversity than aged donors.

This CDR3 is built from 13 residues. Germline-derived CDR1 and CDR2 are SGHTA and FQGNSA. V lost 5 bases and J 6 bases, leaving 14 bases between the germline ends. This clonotype has only a few counts. Its antigen is not known. Primed by a sample-barcoded 5' primer and a J-beta primer mix, a second PCR proceeded for 7 to 11 cycles. TCRdb analysed the 5' RACE reads with MiXCR anew, one entry per CDR3 protein. Of approximately 690,000 distinct CDR3 sequences listed, approximately 40% are singletons. The donors, all healthy, were Caucasians living in Russia, aged roughly 6 to 95. Every donor contributed ten milliliters of peripheral blood by blood draw.

This TCR came from a man at least 80 years old in good health. J is TRBJ2-7 and V is TRBV7-2; D might be TRBD1 or TRBD2, each matching 7 bases. Sequenced input: blood. As DNA, the CDR3 is TGTGCCAGCAGCAACCAGGGGGGGGCCGAGCAGTACTTC. Encoded protein: CASSNQGGAEQYF.